The 26 T cell receptor beta chains below all came from one sample that was sequenced in a study of cytomegalovirus exposure and HLA in healthy donors. PCR involved 60 Vbeta and 13 Jbeta primers. Using immunoSEQ multiplex PCR, the repertoire was profiled, and TCRdb retains in-frame clones only, with some absent. This table has about 140,000 clones, approximately 80% appearing once. Sequencing input: PBMCs. Receptors were obtained from a male donor in good health and CMV-seronegative.

The chain combines TRBV29-1 with TRBJ2-5; the match to TRBD2 covers 11 bases. The J call may be in error: the DNA end matches TRBJ2-7 better. The CDR3 spans 13 residues. CDR1 SQVTM and CDR2 ANQGSEA come from the germline V gene. The CDR3 loop reads CSAIAGGPGEQYF. CDR3 sequence (DNA): TGCAGCGCTATAGCGGGAGGGCCCGGCGAGCAGTACTTC.

The chain uses TRBV23-1 and TRBJ1-1, with TRBD1 matching over 9 bases. TRBV23-1 is an ORF for which the function is uncertain. The length of the CDR3 is 17 residues. With V trimmed by 0 bases and J by 1 base, 6 bases remained unmatched. The CDR3 is CASSQSGDREENTEAFF. The CDR3 DNA follows: TGCGCCAGCAGTCAATCGGGGGACAGGGAGGAGAACACTGAAGCTTTCTTT.

The chain recombines TRBV11-1 with TRBJ2-7, with a tentative D call TRBD2 (5 bases). V dropped 5 bases and J dropped 3 bases, with 8 bases sitting between them. This CDR3 is built from 12 residues. The germline V gene has CDR1 SGHAT and CDR2 FQDESV (reference sequence). The CDR3 DNA reads as TGTGCCAGCAGCGAACGGGGCTACGAGCAGTACTTC. Translated: CASSERGYEQYF.

The chain carries TRBV4-1 and TRBJ2-3; 11 bases align to TRBD2. This CDR3 contains 17 residues. The germline gives CDR1 MGHRA, CDR2 YSYEKL. After removal of 1 base from V and 6 bases from J, the junction contained 9 bases not matched to a gene. This CDR3 is CASSQASGRSFGDTQYF. The DNA for the CDR3 is TGCGCCAGCAGCCAAGCTAGCGGGAGGTCCTTTGGGGATACGCAGTATTTT.

The chain combines TRBV5-1 with TRBJ2-2; D is possibly TRBD1 (6 bases). Trimming cost V 4 bases and J 3 bases, with 13 bases left between them. Germline-derived CDR1 and CDR2 are SGHRS and YFSETQ. The CDR3 consists of 15 residues. The CDR3 bases are TGCGCCAGCAGCCCACAGGGAAAGGACACCGGGGAGCTGTTTTTT. This encodes CASSPQGKDTGELFF. The full variable domain, completed using reference TRBV5-1 and TRBJ2-2, is KAGVTQTPRYLIKTRGQQVTLSCSPISGHRSVSWYQQTPGQGLQFLFEYFSETQRNKGNFPGRFSGRQFSNSRSEMNVSTLELGDSALYLCASSPQGKDTGELFFGEGSRLTVL.

The rearrangement joins TRBV30 to TRBJ2-4; 16 bases agree with TRBD2. The germline V gene has CDR1 GTSNPN and CDR2 SVGIG (reference sequence). The ends lost 4 bases at V and 8 bases at J; junction bases unmatched: 14. CDR3 length equals 18 residues. The CDR3 DNA sequence: TGTGCCTGGACTACCACATCCCCGGGACTAGCGGGAGGGGACATTCAGTACTTC. Protein product: CAWTTTSPGLAGGDIQYF. Based on the CDR3 plus reference TRBV30 and TRBJ2-4, the full variable domain is SQTIHQWPATLVQPVGSPLSLECTVEGTSNPNLYWYRQAAGRGLQLLFYSVGIGQISSEVPQNLSASRPQDRQFILSSKKLLLSDSGFYLCAWTTTSPGLAGGDIQYFGAGTRLSVL.

The chain joins TRBV11-2 to TRBJ2-7; 7 bases line up with TRBD1. The V gene end was trimmed by 0 bases and the J gene end by 4 bases; junction bases not matched to a gene: 6. This CDR3 has 15 amino acids. Germline-derived CDR1 and CDR2 are SGHAT and FQNNGV. The CDR3 DNA reads as TGTGCCAGCAGCTTAGATATGACAGGGTGGTACGAGCAGTACTTC. It codes for CASSLDMTGWYEQYF.

The V call is TRBV19, the J call TRBJ2-3; 7 nucleotides align to TRBD1. V shed 7 bases and J 3 bases; nucleotides not matched to a gene: 13. CDR3 length equals 16 residues. Germline V gene lookup returns CDR1 LNHDA and CDR2 SQIVND (reference sequence). The CDR3 here is CASTSNRGAPTDTQYF. DNA of the CDR3: TGTGCCAGTACCTCTAACAGGGGAGCCCCGACAGATACGCAGTATTTT.

This chain connects TRBV2 to TRBJ1-1; the match to TRBD1 covers 8 bases. The CDR3 contains 16 residues. From germline, CDR1 is SNHLY and CDR2 FYNNEI. The trim removed 4 bases at V and 4 bases at J, leaving 11 bases unmatched. CDR3 protein: CASSGSAGGPSTEAFF. CDR3 coding DNA: TGTGCCAGCAGTGGATCGGCAGGGGGCCCGTCCACTGAAGCTTTCTTT. Variable domain in full (rest from reference TRBV2 and TRBJ1-1): EPEVTQTPSHQVTQMGQEVILRCVPISNHLYFYWYRQILGQKVEFLVSFYNNEISEKSEIFDDQFSVERPDGSNFTLKIRSTKLEDSAMYFCASSGSAGGPSTEAFFGQGTRLTVV.

The CDR3 sequence is CASRQIPGSTNEKLFF. DNA for the CDR3: TGCGCCAGCAGACAAATCCCGGGTTCAACTAATGAAAAACTGTTTTTT. The chain joins TRBV5-1 to TRBJ1-4; no clear D. CDR1 is SGHRS and CDR2 is YFSETQ in the germline V gene. V lost 5 bases to trimming and J lost 0 bases, with 14 bases between them. This CDR3 spans 16 amino acids.

This clone was observed once. The chain is built from TRBV5-1 and TRBJ2-3, with 8 bases lining up with TRBD1. The length of the CDR3 is 19 residues. Germline CDR1 reads SGHRS; CDR2 reads YFSETQ. Losses at the gene ends were 3 bases for V and 5 bases for J; bases not matched to a gene: 20. CDR3 residues: CASSSGTDRGLRVGDTQYF. CDR3 DNA sequence: TGCGCCAGCAGCTCCGGGACAGACAGGGGACTCCGAGTGGGAGATACGCAGTATTTT.

The table lists this clone with a count of one. The V and J genes are TRBV28 and TRBJ2-7; 10 nucleotides line up with TRBD1. This CDR3 has 15 amino acids. Germline assignment: CDR1 MDHEN and CDR2 SYDVKM. V lost 5 bases and J lost 4; bases outside the gene matches: 8. The CDR3 region has the DNA TGTGCCAGCAGTCGTCCGGGACAGGGGACGTACGAGCAGTACTTC. Its protein product is CASSRPGQGTYEQYF. Variable domain in full (rest from reference TRBV28 and TRBJ2-7): DVKVTQSSRYLVKRTGEKVFLECVQDMDHENMFWYRQDPGLGLRLIYFSYDVKMKEKGDIPEGYSVSREKKERFSLILESASTNQTSMYLCASSRPGQGTYEQYFGPGTRLTVT.

In the case of this clone: Other DNA sequences in this sample translate to the same CDR3. The V and J genes are TRBV5-1 and TRBJ2-7, with a tentative D call TRBD1 (5 bases). V lost 3 bases to trimming and J lost 3 bases, with 13 bases between them. This CDR3 spans 14 amino acids. Per germline, CDR1 SGHRS and CDR2 YFSETQ. In DNA, the CDR3 is TGCGCCAGCAGCTCCCATCTACAGGACTACGAGCAGTACTTC. Protein: CASSSHLQDYEQYF.

The CDR3 reads CASNAVGGNEQFF. The CDR3, as DNA: TGTGCCAGTAATGCGGTGGGAGGGAATGAGCAGTTCTTC. The chain has TRBV19 and TRBJ2-1; 7 bases map to TRBD2. In germline, CDR1 is LNHDA, CDR2 SQIVND (reference sequence). The length of the CDR3 is 13 residues. The V segment lost 7 bases and the J segment 7 bases; nucleotides outside the gene matches: 7.

The genes are TRBV5-5 and TRBJ2-7; TRBD1 aligns across 7 bases. V lost 6 bases, J lost 6 bases, and 6 bases stayed unmatched. Germline lookup yields CDR1 SGHKS and CDR2 YYEKEE (reference sequence). The CDR3 contains 12 residues. CDR3 in amino acids: CASTEKGAEQYF. As DNA, the CDR3 is TGTGCCAGCACCGAAAAGGGGGCCGAGCAGTACTTC.

The CDR3 nucleotides are TGTGCCAGCAGTCCCGGATGGGGGGACTATGGCTACACCTTC. Translated, it gives CASSPGWGDYGYTF. The rearrangement links TRBV28 to TRBJ1-2; a weak D match, TRBD1 (5 bases). The CDR3 has 14 amino acids. V was cut by 5 bases and J by 3 bases, with 13 bases left in between. Germline V CDR1 and CDR2: MDHEN, SYDVKM.

This chain uses TRBV28 with TRBJ1-5; a weak D match, TRBD1 (6 bases). Trimming took 8 bases from V and 7 from J, leaving 21 bases between them. The germline CDR1 and CDR2 sequences are MDHEN and SYDVKM. CDR3 length: 15 amino acids. The CDR3 DNA follows: TGTGCCAGCCCTCCGCGGGGGGGCAGAGGGCAGCCCCAGCATTTT. Protein: CASPPRGGRGQPQHF. The full variable domain, with the rest looked up from reference TRBV28 and TRBJ1-5, is DVKVTQSSRYLVKRTGEKVFLECVQDMDHENMFWYRQDPGLGLRLIYFSYDVKMKEKGDIPEGYSVSREKKERFSLILESASTNQTSMYLCASPPRGGRGQPQHFGDGTRLSIL.

This chain connects TRBV10-3 to TRBJ2-1, with 8 bases identical to TRBD2. V shed 6 bases and J 6 bases; nucleotides not matched to a gene: 10. CDR1 and CDR2 (germline): ENHRY, SYGVKD. This CDR3 has 15 residues. In nucleotides, the CDR3 is TGTGCCATCAGGGAAAGCGGGAGTTCTTCCAATGAGCAGTTCTTC. Its protein is CAIRESGSSSNEQFF.

This chain joins TRBV29-1 and TRBJ2-7; 7 bases fit TRBD1. This CDR3 spans 15 amino acids. Trimming took 3 bases from V and 4 from J; bases not matched to a gene: 12. CDR1 is SQVTM, CDR2 ANQGSEA, per germline. The DNA of the CDR3 is TGCAGCGTTGATATCCGAGAGGGGGCAAAATACGAGCAGTACTTC. Translating gives CSVDIREGAKYEQYF.

The V and J genes are TRBV7-9 and TRBJ1-5, with a possible D match to TRBD1 (5 bases). Trimming stripped 4 bases from V and 9 bases from J, with 13 bases between. This CDR3 region has 13 residues. The germline V gene has CDR1 SEHNR and CDR2 FQNEAQ (reference sequence). CDR3 nucleotides: TGTGCCAGCAGCTCCCAGGGTGTTTGGCCCCAGCATTTT. Translated, it gives CASSSQGVWPQHF. The variable domain in full, with the rest retrieved from reference TRBV7-9 and TRBJ1-5, is DTGVSQNPRHKITKRGQNVTFRCDPISEHNRLYWYRQTLGQGPEFLTYFQNEAQLEKSRLLSDRFSAERPKGSFSTLEIQRTEQGDSAMYLCASSSQGVWPQHFGDGTRLSIL.

This sequence joins TRBV7-2 and TRBJ2-2; 8 bases line up with TRBD2. V gave up 5 bases and J gave up 0 bases; unmatched junction bases: 5. CDR3 length: 16 amino acids. CDR1 SGHTA and CDR2 FQGNSA come from the germline V gene. CDR3 amino acids: CASSPGGAANTGELFF. CDR3 sequence (DNA): TGTGCCAGCAGCCCCGGGGGGGCGGCGAACACCGGGGAGCTGTTTTTT.

This clone was counted a few times. The genes are TRBV27 and TRBJ2-5; 14 nucleotides line up with TRBD2. This CDR3 has 17 amino acids. Trimming took 5 bases from V and 5 from J; bases not matched to a gene: 10. CDR1 and CDR2 from the germline V gene are MNHEY and SMNVEV (reference sequence). This CDR3 is CASSQAGTSGSRETQYF. CDR3 sequence (DNA): TGTGCCAGCAGTCAAGCAGGGACTAGCGGGAGCAGGGAGACCCAGTACTTC.

The chain combines TRBV7-3 with TRBJ2-1; 11 bases align to TRBD2. The CDR3 spans 17 residues. The germline gives CDR1 SGHTA, CDR2 FQGTGA. Trimming removed 5 bases from V and 7 bases from J; junction bases left unmatched: 13. The CDR3 protein is CASSRWVAGGRLNEQFF. In nucleotides, the CDR3 is TGTGCCAGCAGCCGATGGGTAGCGGGAGGGCGATTGAATGAGCAGTTCTTC. The variable domain in full, completed from reference TRBV7-3 and TRBJ2-1, reads GAGVSQTPSNKVTEKGKYVELRCDPISGHTALYWYRQSLGQGPEFLIYFQGTGAADDSGLPNDRFFAVRPEGSVSTLKIQRTERGDSAVYLCASSRWVAGGRLNEQFFGPGTRLTVL.

The genes are TRBV27 and TRBJ2-5, with TRBD2 as a possible D gene (6 bases). V was pared by 2 bases and J by 5 bases, with 15 bases between. The CDR3 has 15 amino acids. The germline V gene encodes CDR1 MNHEY and CDR2 SMNVEV (reference sequence). The CDR3 region has the DNA TGTGCCAGCAGTTTAAACGGAGGGGTAGGGGAGACCCAGTACTTC. Translation gives CASSLNGGVGETQYF.

This clone showed up just once. An end of the junction does not agree with germline; a read error may underlie this. This rearrangement joins TRBV7-9 to TRBJ2-7, with 9 bases aligning to TRBD2. The CDR3 totals 16 residues. Germline assignment: CDR1 SEHNR and CDR2 FQNEAQ (reference sequence). The CDR3 DNA is TGTTCCAGCAGCCCCCGGGAGCGGGGGGATGACTACGAGCAGTACTTC. Translating it yields CSSSPRERGDDYEQYF.

This chain uses TRBV10-3 with TRBJ2-5; possibly TRBD1 for D (5 bases). Germline values: CDR1 ENHRY, CDR2 SYGVKD. The CDR3 extends over 14 amino acids. The germline V and J ends were trimmed by 10 bases and 5 bases, with 20 bases remaining between them. The CDR3 here is CATQARALGETQYF. DNA of the CDR3: TGTGCCACACAGGCCCGGGCCCTTGGGGAGACCCAGTACTTC.